The next 10 T cell receptor beta chains were all read from a single sample in a study of T cells in Graves' hyperthyroidism and ophthalmopathy. RNA transcripts gave rise to amplified TCR beta CDR3 regions. TCR CDR3 regions were first amplified by RT-PCR with HTBI primers. TCRdb passed the multiplex PCR reads through MiXCR, listing each CDR3 protein once. Of about 290,000 distinct CDR3 sequences listed, 15% to 20% are singletons. The specimen sequenced was blood. The receptors here all came from an older woman with Graves' ophthalmopathy.

A few counts support this clonotype. This chain connects TRBV7-2 to TRBJ2-1; D unresolved. V was cut by 3 bases and J by 4 bases, with 16 bases left in between. Per the germline V gene, CDR1 is SGHTA and CDR2 is FQGNSA. The CDR3 length is 16 residues. CDR3 nucleotides: TGTGCCAGCAGCTTTAGTTCTGCGCAGGAGTACAATGAGCAGTTCTTC. This gives the protein CASSFSSAQEYNEQFF.

This clonotype was counted a few times. The chain links TRBV19 to TRBJ2-7; 7 bases line up with TRBD2. Trimming cost V 6 bases and J 10 bases; bases outside gene matches: 6. Germline loops: CDR1 LNHDA, CDR2 SQIVND (reference sequence). The CDR3 loop spans 11 amino acids. In DNA, the CDR3 is TGTGCCAGTAGCCCCGGGAGGCGACAGTACTTC. Translating it yields CASSPGRRQYF.

J is TRBJ2-2 and V is TRBV5-4; D might be TRBD2 (5 bases). V lost 4 bases, J lost 1 base, and 17 bases lay in between. Germline loops: CDR1 SGHNT, CDR2 YYREEE (reference sequence). The length of the CDR3 is 17 residues. Here the CDR3 reads CASSIGSSLLNTGELFF. DNA for the CDR3: TGTGCCAGCAGCATAGGGAGCTCCCTACTGAACACCGGGGAGCTGTTTTTT. The whole variable domain, remainder taken from reference TRBV5-4 and TRBJ2-2, is ETGVTQSPTHLIKTRGQQVTLRCSSQSGHNTVSWYQQALGQGPQFIFQYYREEENGRGNFPPRFSGLQFPNYSSELNVNALELDDSALYLCASSIGSSLLNTGELFFGEGSRLTVL.

CDR3 in DNA: TGTGCCAGCAGCCAAGTTGAGGCTCGTGGCTACACCTTC. Encoded protein: CASSQVEARGYTF. The rearrangement links TRBV4-2 to TRBJ1-2; D ambiguous. The V gene lost 1 base and the J gene lost 7 bases, with 10 bases spanning the gap. The CDR3 is made up of 13 amino acids. From germline, CDR1 is LGHNA and CDR2 YNFKEQ.

V is TRBV3-1 and J is TRBJ1-1; TRBD1 is a possible D gene (6 bases). CDR1 is LGHDT and CDR2 is YNNKEL in the germline V gene (reference sequence). With 4 bases removed from V and 0 bases from J, the gap between germline ends came to 15 bases. This CDR3 comprises 16 residues. CDR3 amino acids: CASSRRGSGVNTEAFF. The CDR3 DNA follows: TGTGCCAGCAGCCGCCGGGGTTCAGGGGTGAACACTGAAGCTTTCTTT.

A note on this clonotype: This may stem from a read error, because a much larger clone lies one nucleotide away. This chain uses TRBV5-5 with TRBJ2-7; perhaps TRBD2 as D (6 bases). This CDR3 comprises 17 residues. Deletions cut 0 bases from V and 1 base from J, with 17 bases between. Germline assignment: CDR1 SGHKS and CDR2 YYEKEE (reference sequence). The DNA for the CDR3 is TGTGCCAGCAGCTTGGGGATTCCGGGACTGGGATCCTACGAGCAGTACTTC. The encoded protein is CASSLGIPGLGSYEQYF.

This clonotype has just a few counts. CDR3 protein: CASSEGTTRNTIYF. The CDR3 coding sequence is TGTGCCAGCAGCGAGGGGACGACGAGAAACACCATATATTTT. The V gene is TRBV9, the J gene TRBJ1-3, with a possible D match to TRBD1 (5 bases). Between the trimmed V and J ends, which lost 3 bases and 5 bases, there was a span of 12 bases. The V gene's germline CDR1 is SGDLS and CDR2 YYNGEE. This CDR3 is 14 amino acids long.

A few counts support this clonotype. Since the CDR3 does not end with the conserved phenylalanine or tryptophan, this likely comes from a read error. The chain combines TRBV20-1 with TRBJ2-5; no clear D. Germline lookup yields CDR1 DFQATT and CDR2 SNEGSKA (reference sequence). The CDR3 totals 12 residues. The V end lost 8 bases, the J end lost 0 bases, and 10 bases lay between the germline ends. The CDR3 DNA reads TGCAGTTCTAATTTCAACCAAGAGACCCAGTACTCC. It yields the protein CSSNFNQETQYS.

This clonotype was observed once. One junction end disagrees with the germline gene, perhaps due to a read error. The chain links TRBV7-9 to TRBJ2-5; tentatively, D is TRBD2 (5 bases). The CDR3 contains 14 residues. In germline, CDR1 is SEHNR, CDR2 FQNEAQ (reference sequence). DNA for the CDR3: TGTGTCAGCAGCTTCGGGGTGCGCAGGGAGACCCAGTACTTC. This sequence encodes CVSSFGVRRETQYF.

CDR3 in DNA: TGCAGTGCTAGAGGCTTGCCCGGGACAGGGGTATCCTACGAGCAGTACTTC. It is translated as CSARGLPGTGVSYEQYF. The chain carries TRBV20-1 and TRBJ2-7; TRBD1 agrees at 10 bases. Losses at the gene ends were 1 base for V and 1 base for J; bases not matched to a gene: 10. The CDR3 extends over 17 amino acids. Per germline, CDR1 DFQATT and CDR2 SNEGSKA (reference sequence).